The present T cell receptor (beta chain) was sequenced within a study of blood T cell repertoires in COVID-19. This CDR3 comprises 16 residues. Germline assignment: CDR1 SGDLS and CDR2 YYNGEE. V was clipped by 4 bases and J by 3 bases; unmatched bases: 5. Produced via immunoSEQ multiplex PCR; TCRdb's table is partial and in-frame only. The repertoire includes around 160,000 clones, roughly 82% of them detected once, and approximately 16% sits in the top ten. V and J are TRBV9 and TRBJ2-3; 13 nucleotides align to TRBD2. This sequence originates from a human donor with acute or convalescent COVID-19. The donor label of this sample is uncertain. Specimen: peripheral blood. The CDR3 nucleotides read TGTGCCAGCAGCACTAGCGGGGGGGCCCCGACAGATACGCAGTATTTT. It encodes CASSTSGGAPTDTQYF.